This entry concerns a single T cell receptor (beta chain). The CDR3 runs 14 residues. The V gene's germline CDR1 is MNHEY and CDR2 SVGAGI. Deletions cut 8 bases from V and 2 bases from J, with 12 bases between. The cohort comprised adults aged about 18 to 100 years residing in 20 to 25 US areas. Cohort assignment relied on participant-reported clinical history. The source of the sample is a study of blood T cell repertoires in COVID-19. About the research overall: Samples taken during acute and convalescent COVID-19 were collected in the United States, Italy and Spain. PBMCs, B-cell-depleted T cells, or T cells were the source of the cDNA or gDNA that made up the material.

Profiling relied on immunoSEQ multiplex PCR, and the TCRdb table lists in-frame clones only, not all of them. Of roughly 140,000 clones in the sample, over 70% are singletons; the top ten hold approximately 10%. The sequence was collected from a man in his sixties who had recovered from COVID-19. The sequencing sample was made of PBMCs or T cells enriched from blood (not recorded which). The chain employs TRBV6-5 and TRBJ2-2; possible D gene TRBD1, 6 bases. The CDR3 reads CASQAGTNTGELFF. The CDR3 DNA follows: TGTGCCAGCCAAGCCGGGACAAACACCGGGGAGCTGTTTTTT.